Listed below are T cell receptor beta chains from one sample, sequenced in a study of T cell responses to AZD1222 COVID-19 vaccine. Sequenced by immunoSEQ multiplex PCR; TCRdb stores in-frame clones only, minus some. The sample carries 140,000 to 150,000 clones, approximately 89% recorded once. This specimen consisted of peripheral blood, obtained on day 0 of AZD1222 vaccination. The receptors come from an adult in good health. CDR3s include the opening cysteine and the closing phenylalanine or tryptophan. D genes are given only for firm matches. Size tells how often a clone was seen (once, few, many) or the class of an expanded clone, and some rows leave it out.

cdr3_nt cdr3_aa j_call d_call v_call clone_size
TGTGCCAGCAGTTTGGCGTCAGGGTCGTACAATGAGCAGTTCTTC CASSLASGSYNEQFF TRBJ2-1 . TRBV27 .
TGTGCCAGCAGCTTACTAGGGAACACCGGGGAGCTGTTTTTT CASSLLGNTGELFF TRBJ2-2 . TRBV7-9 .
TGTGCCAGCAGCCCCCCAGGGGGGGAGACCCAGTACTTC CASSPPGGETQYF TRBJ2-5 . TRBV13 .
TGCGCCAGCAGCCAAGAGGGGACCCTTCAAGAGACCCAGTACTTC CASSQEGTLQETQYF TRBJ2-5 . TRBV4-1 once
TGTGCCAGCAGCCGTCCCTCGGGACAGGGGGCTTCACAAGCTTTCTTT CASSRPSGQGASQAFF TRBJ1-1 TRBD1 TRBV7-2 few
TGTGCCAGCTCACCAAGACAGCACGGTAATGAAAAACTGTTTTTT CASSPRQHGNEKLFF TRBJ1-4 . TRBV18 .
TGTGCCAGCAGCGTAGCTGGGTCGGGGTCCTACGAGCAGTACTTC CASSVAGSGSYEQYF TRBJ2-7 . TRBV9 .
TGCGCCAGCAGCTTGGGCGGGCACCCCTACAATGAGCAGTTCTTC CASSLGGHPYNEQFF TRBJ2-1 . TRBV5-1 .
TGCAGTGCTAGCCGGTTCACTGAAGCTTTCTTT CSASRFTEAFF TRBJ1-1 . TRBV20-1 .
TGTGCCAGCAGCGTAGACCCGGGGGCCGGGGAGCTGTTTTTT CASSVDPGAGELFF TRBJ2-2 . TRBV9 .